This T cell receptor beta chain was documented in a study of cytotoxic CD8 clonotypes in ibrutinib-treated CLL. Across the study: Investigators collected response samples after a median 12 months of treatment, range 6 to 36.

Here immunoSEQ multiplex PCR was the method, and the copy in TCRdb shows in-frame clones only, minus some. The table includes about 86,000 clones, 85% to 90% detected once. The V end lost 0 bases, the J end lost 2 bases, and 9 bases lay between the germline ends. The CDR3 has 14 amino acids. Germline-derived CDR1 and CDR2 are SGDLS and YYNGEE. The chain uses TRBV9 and TRBJ2-7, with a possible D match to TRBD1 (5 bases). Here the sequenced sample was PBMCs, taken before ibrutinib treatment. The TCR sequence derives from a human donor with chronic lymphocytic leukemia. The CDR3 loop is CASSVVDSPYEQYF. The CDR3 DNA is TGTGCCAGCAGCGTAGTTGACAGTCCCTACGAGCAGTACTTC.